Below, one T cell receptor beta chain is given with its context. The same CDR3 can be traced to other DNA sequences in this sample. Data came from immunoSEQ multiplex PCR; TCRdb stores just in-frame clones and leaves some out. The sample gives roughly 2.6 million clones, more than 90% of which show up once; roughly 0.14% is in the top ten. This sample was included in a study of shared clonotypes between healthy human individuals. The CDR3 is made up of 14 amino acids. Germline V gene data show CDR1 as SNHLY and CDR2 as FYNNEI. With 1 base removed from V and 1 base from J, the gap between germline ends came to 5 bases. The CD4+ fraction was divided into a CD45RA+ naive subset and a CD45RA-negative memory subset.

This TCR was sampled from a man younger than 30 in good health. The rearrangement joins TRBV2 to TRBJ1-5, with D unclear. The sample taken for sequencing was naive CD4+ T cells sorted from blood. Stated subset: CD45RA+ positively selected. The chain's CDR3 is CASSEEGSNQPQHF. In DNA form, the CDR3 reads TGTGCCAGCAGTGAAGAAGGAAGCAATCAGCCCCAGCATTTT. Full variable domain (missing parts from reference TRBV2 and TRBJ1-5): EPEVTQTPSHQVTQMGQEVILRCVPISNHLYFYWYRQILGQKVEFLVSFYNNEISEKSEIFDDQFSVERPDGSNFTLKIRSTKLEDSAMYFCASSEEGSNQPQHFGDGTRLSIL.